This TCR beta chain emerged from a study of cytomegalovirus exposure and HLA in healthy donors. Study context: Among a few hundred genotyped donors, 65% to 90% fell in the Caucasian-associated ancestry cluster.

To note about this clone: Its antigen is not identified.

The V gene lost 4 bases and the J gene lost 6 bases, with 13 bases spanning the gap. This CDR3 is 12 amino acids long. Germline-derived CDR1 and CDR2 are GTSNPN and SVGIG (reference sequence). PCR used 60 Vbeta primers and 13 Jbeta primers. Repertoires were generated with immunoSEQ multiplex PCR, while TCRdb's copy carries only in-frame clones and drops some. This table holds 110,000 or so clones, roughly 67% found once. General study points: For TCR beta chains, V- and J-gene trimming was later linked to a missense DCLRE1C variant. An analysis that came later showed most CMV-associated TCR beta chains appearing HLA-restricted.

Sequencing input: PBMCs. The chain recombines TRBV30 with TRBJ2-7, with D possibly matching TRBD1 (5 bases). This TCR was recovered from a man between 18 and 29 years old in good health and CMV-seropositive. DNA for the CDR3: TGTGCCTGGACCGTTAGGGGCTCCGAGCAGTACTTC. Translated: CAWTVRGSEQYF. Using reference TRBV30 and TRBJ2-7 for the parts outside the CDR3, the full variable domain is SQTIHQWPATLVQPVGSPLSLECTVEGTSNPNLYWYRQAAGRGLQLLFYSVGIGQISSEVPQNLSASRPQDRQFILSSKKLLLSDSGFYLCAWTVRGSEQYFGPGTRLTVT.